Following are 15 T cell receptor beta chains from one sample sequenced in a study of identical twins. TCRdb ran MiXCR on the 5' RACE reads and lists one entry per CDR3 protein. The table lists hundreds of thousands of distinct CDR3 sequences, 8.5% to 9.5% of them singletons, with roughly 7% in the top ten. These data also formed part of another study, on yellow fever vaccine responses in identical twins.

Source material: CD8+ T cells sorted from blood. The receptors derive from a woman aged 18-30 years in good health.

There are a few counts of this clonotype. The chain has TRBV4-1 and TRBJ2-3, with D perhaps matching TRBD1 (5 bases). CDR1 is MGHRA, CDR2 YSYEKL, per germline. Trimming left V 6 bases short and J 7 bases short, with 11 bases between. This CDR3 has 12 amino acids. The CDR3 sequence is CASRGAQNTQYF. DNA of the CDR3: TGCGCCAGCAGAGGGGCACAAAATACGCAGTATTTT.

This clonotype was observed many times. Here the CDR3 DNA reads TGTGCCACCAGCAGAGGTTTGGGGGGGGGATACGAGCAGTACTTC. Translated: CATSRGLGGGYEQYF. The chain carries TRBV15 and TRBJ2-7, with TRBD2 matching over 7 bases. The CDR3 is made up of 15 amino acids. Per the germline V gene, CDR1 is LNHNV and CDR2 is YYDKDF (reference sequence). V shed 1 base, J shed 4 bases, and the junction held 7 bases outside the gene matches.

This clonotype was detected only a few times. The V and J genes are TRBV20-1 and TRBJ2-5; D is undetermined. Germline CDR1 and CDR2: DFQATT and SNEGSKA (reference sequence). V gave up 0 bases and J gave up 1 base, with 15 bases separating them. The CDR3 is made up of 16 amino acids. The CDR3: CSARDGQITIQETQYF. Here the CDR3 DNA reads TGCAGTGCTAGAGATGGGCAGATCACGATCCAAGAGACCCAGTACTTC.

This sequence joins TRBV19 and TRBJ2-1; TRBD1 agrees at 7 bases. The CDR3 has 13 residues. Germline trimming cut 5 bases from V and 2 bases from J; bases unmatched to any gene: 0. In germline, CDR1 is LNHDA, CDR2 SQIVND (reference sequence). The chain's CDR3 is CASSGTAYNEQFF. The CDR3 region has the DNA TGTGCCAGTAGTGGGACAGCCTACAATGAGCAGTTCTTC.

This clonotype appeared a few times. The V call is TRBV29-1, the J call TRBJ2-2; D gene unclear. V lost 0 bases and J lost 5, with 4 bases in between. Germline CDR1 is SQVTM and CDR2 is ANQGSEA. The CDR3 is 12 residues long. CDR3 nucleotides: TGCAGCGTTGAAGATTTGACCGGGGAGCTGTTTTTT. Translation gives CSVEDLTGELFF.

This clonotype has a count of ten or more. The chain uses TRBV27 and TRBJ2-2, with D perhaps TRBD1 or TRBD2 (5 bases each). The germline V gene encodes CDR1 MNHEY and CDR2 SMNVEV (reference sequence). This CDR3 is 14 amino acids long. V lost 1 base to trimming and J lost 4 bases, with 7 bases between them. The CDR3 DNA reads as TGTGCCAGCAGTTTATATGGGGGCACCGGGGAGCTGTTTTTT. It translates to CASSLYGGTGELFF.

This chain's CDR3 is CASSQDSWAQETQYF. The CDR3 DNA reads as TGTGCCAGCAGCCAAGATAGCTGGGCCCAAGAGACCCAGTACTTC. The chain joins TRBV4-2 to TRBJ2-5; D gene ambiguous. Trimming shortened V by 0 bases and J by 1 base, and 9 bases separated the two germline ends. Germline CDR1 LGHNA, CDR2 YNFKEQ. This CDR3 comprises 15 residues.

This clonotype was observed a handful of times. The chain joins TRBV27 to TRBJ2-1, with 15 bases aligning to TRBD2. This CDR3 comprises 15 residues. Germline V gene data show CDR1 as MNHEY and CDR2 as SMNVEV (reference sequence). V lost 6 bases, J lost 7 bases, and 4 bases stayed unmatched. The CDR3 protein is CASRTGLAGGNEQFF. The CDR3 coding sequence is TGTGCCAGCAGGACGGGACTAGCGGGGGGAAATGAGCAGTTCTTC.

The DNA of the CDR3 is TGTGCCAGCACCACAGAGGGGAACACTGAAGCTTTCTTT. Protein sequence: CASTTEGNTEAFF. This sequence joins TRBV28 and TRBJ1-1; D gene ambiguous. The CDR3 covers 13 residues. With 7 bases removed from V and 1 base from J, the gap between germline ends came to 10 bases. Per germline, CDR1 MDHEN and CDR2 SYDVKM.

This clonotype was seen more than once but under ten times. At one end the junction does not follow the germline gene, possibly because of a read error. This chain uses TRBV7-9 with TRBJ1-2, with D possibly TRBD1 on 5 matching bases. The CDR3 runs 11 residues. Looked up from germline, CDR1 is SEHNR and CDR2 is FQNEAQ (reference sequence). DNA of the CDR3: TGTGCCAGCAGTTTACAGGAAGGCTACATCTTC. Translated, it gives CASSLQEGYIF.

The CDR3 spells CSARVLGRRREYNEQFF. CDR3 nucleotides: TGCAGTGCTAGAGTCCTGGGCAGGAGGAGGGAATACAATGAGCAGTTCTTC. The V and J genes are TRBV20-1 and TRBJ2-1; a weak D match, TRBD2 (6 bases). Germline V CDR1 and CDR2: DFQATT, SNEGSKA (reference sequence). The V end lost 1 base, the J end lost 4 bases, and 20 bases lay between the germline ends. This CDR3 comprises 17 residues.

Ten or more counts support this clonotype. The rearrangement joins TRBV6-2 or TRBV6-3 to TRBJ1-5; D gene uncertain. V was clipped by 0 bases and J by 7 bases, with 13 bases between them. Germline CDR1 reads MNHEY; CDR2 reads SVGEGT. The CDR3 is 15 residues long. The CDR3 spells CASSYSKDSSQPQHF. The CDR3 nucleotides are TGTGCCAGCAGTTACTCCAAAGATAGCAGCCAGCCCCAGCATTTT.

There are many counts of this clonotype. The chain is built from TRBV7-8 and TRBJ2-3, with 10 positions matching TRBD2. CDR1 is SGHVS and CDR2 is FQNEAQ in the germline V gene. The CDR3 length is 19 residues. Germline trimming cut 1 base from V and 6 bases from J; bases unmatched to any gene: 16. CDR3 in amino acids: CASSLGFSGGPDGLDTQYF. The CDR3, as DNA: TGTGCCAGCAGCTTAGGTTTTAGCGGGGGGCCGGATGGCCTGGATACGCAGTATTTT.

This clonotype was seen a few times. The chain couples TRBV21-1 to TRBJ1-1. TRBV21-1 is a pseudogene locus. This CDR3 is 12 amino acids long. In DNA form, the CDR3 reads TGTGCCACACGGAGCCAGAACACTGAAGCTTTCTTT. It translates to CATRSQNTEAFF.

The J gene is TRBJ1-4, the V gene TRBV27; 7 nucleotides line up with TRBD1. The CDR3 covers 14 residues. Germline CDR1 reads MNHEY; CDR2 reads SMNVEV (reference sequence). V shed 8 bases, J shed 4 bases, and the junction held 7 bases outside the gene matches. CDR3 coding DNA: TGTGCCAGCGGACCGGGACAGATTAATGAAAAACTGTTTTTT. Residues: CASGPGQINEKLFF.